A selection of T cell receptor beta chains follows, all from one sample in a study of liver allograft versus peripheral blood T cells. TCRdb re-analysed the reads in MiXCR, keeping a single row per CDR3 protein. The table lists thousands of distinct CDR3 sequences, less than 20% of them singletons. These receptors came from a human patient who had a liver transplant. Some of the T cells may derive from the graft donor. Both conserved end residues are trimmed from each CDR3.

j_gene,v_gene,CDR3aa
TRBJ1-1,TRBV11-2,ASSLTNTEAF
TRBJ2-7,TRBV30,AWSVRGPSEQY
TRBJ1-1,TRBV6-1,ASWTGSMEDTEAF
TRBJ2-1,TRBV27,ASGGANEQF
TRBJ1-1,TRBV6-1,ASSEWDRADTEAF
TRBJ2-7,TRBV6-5,ASSYGGEQY
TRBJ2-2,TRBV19,ASSIKGVGTGELF
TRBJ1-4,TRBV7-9,ASSLPRTGRGDNEKLF
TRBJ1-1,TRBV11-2,ASSLVGGLLNTEAF
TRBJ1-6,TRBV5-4,ASSLRQGNSPLH
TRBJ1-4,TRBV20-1,SATTGAYNEKLF
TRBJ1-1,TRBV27,ASLKGGGEAF
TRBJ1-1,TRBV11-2,ASSLVVEDVEAF
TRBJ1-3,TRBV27,ASSQGAPGNTIY
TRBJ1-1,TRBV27,ASSQGGETEAF
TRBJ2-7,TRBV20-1,SAAFTGDEQY
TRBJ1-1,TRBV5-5,ASSLDLGRLEAF
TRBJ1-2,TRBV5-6,ASSPWTGSYGYT
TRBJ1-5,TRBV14,ASSQHPGEPQH
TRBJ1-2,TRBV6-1,ARQGSPLIYT
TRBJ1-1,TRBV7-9,ASSPNGGRIRTF
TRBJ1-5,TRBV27,ASSLLWDRGGQPQH
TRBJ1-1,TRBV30,AWSPDGPEAF
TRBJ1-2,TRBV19,ASRGNPNYGYT
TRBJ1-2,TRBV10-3,AISDGGYGYT
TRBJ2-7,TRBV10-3,ATGDSSYEQY
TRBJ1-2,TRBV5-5,ASRLGRIYGYT
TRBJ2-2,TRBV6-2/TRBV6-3,ASTKGLAGVSNTGELF
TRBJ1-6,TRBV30,AWSAPSPLH
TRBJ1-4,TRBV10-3,ATTDLPGQGGEKLF
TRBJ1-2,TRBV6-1,ASQTDYGYT